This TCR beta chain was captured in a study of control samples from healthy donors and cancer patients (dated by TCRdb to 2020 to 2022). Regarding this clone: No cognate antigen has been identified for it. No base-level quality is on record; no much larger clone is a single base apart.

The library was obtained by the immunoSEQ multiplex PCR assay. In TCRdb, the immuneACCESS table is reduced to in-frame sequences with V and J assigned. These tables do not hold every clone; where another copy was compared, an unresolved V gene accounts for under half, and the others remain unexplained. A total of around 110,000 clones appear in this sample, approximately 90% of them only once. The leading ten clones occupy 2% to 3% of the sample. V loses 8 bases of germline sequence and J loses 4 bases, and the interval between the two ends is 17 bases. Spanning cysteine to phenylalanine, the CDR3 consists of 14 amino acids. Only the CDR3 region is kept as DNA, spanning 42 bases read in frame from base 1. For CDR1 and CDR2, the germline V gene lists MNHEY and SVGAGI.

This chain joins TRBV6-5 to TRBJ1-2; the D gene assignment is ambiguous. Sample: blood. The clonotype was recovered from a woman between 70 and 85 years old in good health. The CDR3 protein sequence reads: CASSDINIVYGYTF. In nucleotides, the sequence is TGTGCCAGCTCGGATATAAACATTGTCTATGGCTACACCTTC.